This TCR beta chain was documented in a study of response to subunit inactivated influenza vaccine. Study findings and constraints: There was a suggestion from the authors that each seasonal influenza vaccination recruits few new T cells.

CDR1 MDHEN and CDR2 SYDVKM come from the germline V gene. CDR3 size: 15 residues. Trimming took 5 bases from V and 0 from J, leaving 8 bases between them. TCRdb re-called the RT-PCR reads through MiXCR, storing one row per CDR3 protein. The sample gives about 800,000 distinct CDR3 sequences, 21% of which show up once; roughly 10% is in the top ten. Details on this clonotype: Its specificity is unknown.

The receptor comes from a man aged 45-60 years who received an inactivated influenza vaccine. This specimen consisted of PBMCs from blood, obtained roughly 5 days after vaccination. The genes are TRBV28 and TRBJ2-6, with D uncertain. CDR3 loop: CASSEMGSGANVLTF. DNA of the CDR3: TGTGCCAGCAGTGAGATGGGCTCTGGGGCCAACGTCCTGACTTTC.